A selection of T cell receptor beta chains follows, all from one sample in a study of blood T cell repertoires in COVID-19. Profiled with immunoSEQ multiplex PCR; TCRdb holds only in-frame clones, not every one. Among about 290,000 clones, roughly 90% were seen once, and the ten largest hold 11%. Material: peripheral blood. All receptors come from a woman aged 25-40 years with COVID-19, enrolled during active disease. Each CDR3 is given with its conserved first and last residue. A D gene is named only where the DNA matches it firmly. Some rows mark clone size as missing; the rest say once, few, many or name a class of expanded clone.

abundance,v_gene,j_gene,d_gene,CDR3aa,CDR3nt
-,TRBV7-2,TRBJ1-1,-,CASSFRHNTEAFF,TGTGCCAGCAGCTTTCGACATAACACTGAAGCTTTCTTT
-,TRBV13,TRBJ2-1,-,CASSLGVGRLNEQFF,TGTGCCAGCAGCTTAGGCGTGGGGCGCCTCAATGAGCAGTTCTTC
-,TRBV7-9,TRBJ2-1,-,CASSRHSGLPPPEQFF,TGTGCCAGCAGCCGACATAGCGGACTCCCCCCCCCTGAGCAGTTCTTC
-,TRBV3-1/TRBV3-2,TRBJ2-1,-,CASSQDMTAYNEQFF,TGTGCCAGCAGCCAAGACATGACAGCCTACAATGAGCAGTTCTTC
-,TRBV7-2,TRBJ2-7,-,CASSLQDAYEQYF,TGTGCCAGCAGCTTACAGGATGCCTACGAGCAGTACTTC
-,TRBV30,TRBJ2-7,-,CAWSFRGGVSYEQYF,TGTGCCTGGAGTTTTCGCGGCGGGGTCTCCTACGAGCAGTACTTC
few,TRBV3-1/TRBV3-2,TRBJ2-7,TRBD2,CASSQGSGAYYEQYF,TGTGCCAGCAGCCAAGGTAGCGGGGCCTACTACGAGCAGTACTTC
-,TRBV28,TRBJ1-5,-,CASTLPRQPQHF,TGTGCCAGCACCCTACCGCGGCAGCCCCAGCATTTT
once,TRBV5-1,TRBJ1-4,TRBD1,CASSLDRGPNEKLFF,TGCGCCAGCAGCTTGGACAGGGGGCCGAATGAAAAACTGTTTTTT
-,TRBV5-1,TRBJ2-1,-,CASTPGTGYNEQFF,TGCGCCAGCACCCCGGGAACGGGCTACAATGAGCAGTTCTTC
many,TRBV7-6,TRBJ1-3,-,CASSSPRDDSGNTIYF,TGTGCCAGCAGCTCACCTCGGGATGACTCTGGAAACACCATATATTTT
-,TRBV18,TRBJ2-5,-,CASSPPVGTERTQYF,TGTGCCAGCTCACCACCAGTCGGGACTGAGAGGACCCAGTACTTC
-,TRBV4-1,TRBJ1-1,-,CASSPFGGQPNTEAFF,TGCGCCAGCAGCCCATTCGGGGGGCAGCCTAACACTGAAGCTTTCTTT
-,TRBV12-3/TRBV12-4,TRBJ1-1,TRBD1,CASSTGERTEAFF,TGTGCCAGCAGTACAGGGGAAAGAACTGAAGCTTTCTTT
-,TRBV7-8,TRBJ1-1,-,CASSFVEVDTEAFF,TGTGCCAGCAGCTTCGTGGAGGTAGACACTGAAGCTTTCTTT
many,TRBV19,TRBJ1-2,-,CASQYRGLGVETRYGYTF,TGTGCCAGTCAATACCGGGGGTTAGGTGTTGAAACTCGCTATGGCTACACCTTC
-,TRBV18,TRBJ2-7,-,CASSPTFRGNSYEQYF,TGTGCCAGCTCCCCTACTTTCCGGGGGAATTCCTACGAGCAGTACTTC
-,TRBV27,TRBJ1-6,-,CASSFRDSPLHF,TGTGCCAGCAGTTTCAGGGATTCACCCCTCCACTTT
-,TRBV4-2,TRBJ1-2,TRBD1,CASNPTGGAGDGYTF,TGTGCCAGCAACCCAACAGGGGGCGCAGGGGATGGCTACACCTTC
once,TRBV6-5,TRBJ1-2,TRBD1,CAIPEGGGDYGYTF,TGTGCCATCCCGGAAGGAGGGGGCGACTATGGCTACACCTTC